One sample yielded the 17 T cell receptor beta chains listed below, sequenced in a study of breast tumors, draining lymph nodes, adjacent tissues. TCRdb passed the multiplex PCR reads through MiXCR, listing each CDR3 protein once. The sample contains more than 5,500 distinct CDR3 sequences, over 40% of which appear only once. The specimen was tumor-adjacent breast tissue. These receptors originate from a female donor with breast cancer. Some clones in this sample may be carry-over from other donors' samples.

This clonotype has ten or more counts. The rearrangement links TRBV12-3 or TRBV12-4 to TRBJ2-3; D gene ambiguous. The CDR3 has 13 amino acids. Trimming removed 6 bases from V and 1 base from J, with 8 bases in between. CDR3 nucleotides: TGTGCCAGCAGGTCCCCGGGCACAGATACGCAGTATTTT. The encoded protein is CASRSPGTDTQYF.

This clonotype appeared many times. The chain uses TRBV5-1 and TRBJ2-2; D is uncertain. CDR1 and CDR2 from the germline V gene are SGHRS and YFSETQ. V lost 4 bases and J lost 4, with 14 bases in between. This CDR3 comprises 15 residues. The CDR3 DNA reads TGCGCCAGCAGCCGGGCCCAGTCGGGCACCGGGGAGCTGTTTTTT. It codes for CASSRAQSGTGELFF.

In its sample, this clonotype was seen many times. V usage is TRBV19 and J usage is TRBJ2-1; weak D call: TRBD2 (5 bases). CDR1 LNHDA and CDR2 SQIVND come from the germline V gene (reference sequence). The CDR3 extends over 15 amino acids. The V end was cut by 7 bases, the J end by 2 bases, with 15 bases between. CDR3 region: CASKIEGVAYNEQFF. CDR3 in DNA: TGTGCCAGTAAAATTGAGGGAGTTGCCTACAATGAGCAGTTCTTC. Drawing the rest from reference TRBV19 and TRBJ2-1, the complete variable domain is DGGITQSPKYLFRKEGQNVTLSCEQNLNHDAMYWYRQDPGQGLRLIYYSQIVNDFQKGDIAEGYSVSREKKESFPLTVTSAQKNPTAFYLCASKIEGVAYNEQFFGPGTRLTVL.

By its share, this clonotype is medium-sized. The J gene is TRBJ2-7, the V gene TRBV28, with D unclear. Deletions cut 1 base from V and 6 bases from J, with 16 bases between. The CDR3 contains 15 residues. Per the germline V gene, CDR1 is MDHEN and CDR2 is SYDVKM. CDR3 amino acids: CASSLFATGRGEQYF. The CDR3 DNA follows: TGTGCCAGCAGTTTATTCGCGACTGGACGCGGCGAGCAGTACTTC.

In its sample, this clonotype was seen many times. It is unclear where the CDR3 begins or ends on the DNA, so no DNA is shown, and the CDR3 is as TCRdb lists it. J is TRBJ1-4 and V is TRBV2; the table names TRBD1, a call not compared with the DNA. The CDR3 spans 13 residues, counting both ends. The germline gives CDR1 SNHLY, CDR2 FYNNEI. The CDR3 here is CASILDRDEKLFF.

Judged by abundance, this clonotype is medium-sized (0.01 to 0.1%). The chain recombines TRBV19 with TRBJ2-1, with 10 bases fitting TRBD2. This CDR3 contains 15 residues. The J segment lost 8 bases and the V segment lost 2 bases, leaving 6 bases of the junction unmatched. Looked up from germline, CDR1 is LNHDA and CDR2 is SQIVND (reference sequence). CDR3 residues: CASSITSGIEYEQFF. The DNA of the CDR3 is TGTGCCAGTAGTATAACTAGCGGGATAGAGTATGAGCAGTTCTTC.

This clonotype has a count of ten or more. The genes are TRBV9 and TRBJ1-4; TRBD1 matches 8 bases. After removal of 4 bases from V and 4 bases from J, the junction contained 6 bases not matched to a gene. CDR1 SGDLS and CDR2 YYNGEE come from the germline V gene. The length of the CDR3 is 15 residues. CDR3 DNA: TGTGCCAGCAGCCTTGGGACAGGCATTAATGAAAAACTGTTTTTT. Translation gives CASSLGTGINEKLFF. Complete variable domain (other parts from reference TRBV9 and TRBJ1-4): DSGVTQTPKHLITATGQRVTLRCSPRSGDLSVYWYQQSLDQGLQFLIQYYNGEERAKGNILERFSAQQFPDLHSELNLSSLELGDSALYFCASSLGTGINEKLFFGSGTQLSVL.

Of note for this clonotype: It may be a read error: a sequence one base away is much more abundant. The conserved closing phenylalanine or tryptophan is absent in this CDR3, likely reflecting a read error. The chain is built from TRBV18 and TRBJ1-6; D possibly corresponds to TRBD1 (5 bases). Germline lookup yields CDR1 KGHSH and CDR2 LQKENI. V was shortened by 5 bases and J by 5 bases, with 13 bases between the two germline ends. The CDR3 is made up of 15 amino acids. The CDR3, as DNA: TGTGCCAGCTCAGCAGGGAGGGTGGATAATTCACCCCTCCACCTT. Translated: CASSAGRVDNSPLHL.

The rearrangement joins TRBV5-5 to TRBJ1-4, with D unresolved. This CDR3 is built from 14 residues. Trimming removed 3 bases at V and 4 bases at J, with 10 bases between. The V gene's germline CDR1 is SGHKS and CDR2 YYEKEE (reference sequence). CDR3 sequence reads: CASSSRHDNEKLFF. The CDR3 coding sequence is TGTGCCAGCAGCTCTCGACACGATAATGAAAAACTGTTTTTT.

There are many counts of this clonotype. This sequence joins TRBV4-2 and TRBJ1-4; TRBD1 might be the D (5 bases). Germline lookup yields CDR1 LGHNA and CDR2 YNFKEQ. V was shortened by 0 bases and J by 6 bases, with 11 bases between the two germline ends. This CDR3 contains 15 residues. CDR3: CASSQDRGWDEKLFF. The CDR3 nucleotides are TGTGCCAGCAGCCAAGATCGGGGGTGGGATGAAAAACTGTTTTTT.

This clonotype was found many times. This chain joins TRBV7-9 and TRBJ2-1; perhaps TRBD1 as D (6 bases). V lost 5 bases, J lost 4 bases, and 12 bases lay in between. Germline lookup yields CDR1 SEHNR and CDR2 FQNEAQ (reference sequence). The CDR3 is 14 amino acids. The CDR3 sequence: CASSVRDIYNEQFF. CDR3 coding DNA: TGTGCCAGCAGCGTCCGGGACATATACAATGAGCAGTTCTTC.

This sequence joins TRBV5-1 and TRBJ2-7; TRBD2 is a possible D gene (5 bases). V lost 5 bases and J 2 bases, leaving 17 bases between the germline ends. Germline CDR1 is SGHRS and CDR2 is YFSETQ. There are 15 residues in the CDR3. CDR3 bases: TGCGCCAGCAGAACCGGGCGTGGGAGTACCTACGAGCAGTACTTC. Its translation: CASRTGRGSTYEQYF.

A single count supports this clonotype. CDR3: CASSYEPSGTYEQYF. The CDR3 DNA sequence: TGTGCCAGTAGTTATGAGCCTAGCGGGACCTACGAGCAGTACTTC. The chain employs TRBV19 and TRBJ2-7; 9 bases map to TRBD2. This CDR3 spans 15 amino acids. Trimming removed 5 bases from V and 2 bases from J; junction bases left unmatched: 7. In germline, CDR1 is LNHDA, CDR2 SQIVND (reference sequence).

In the case of this clonotype: No conserved phenylalanine or tryptophan ends this CDR3, so it is likely a read error. The rearrangement links TRBV20-1 to TRBJ2-1; TRBD2 might be the D (5 bases). The CDR3 loop spans 15 amino acids. V dropped 0 bases and J dropped 9 bases, with 18 bases sitting between them. Germline CDR1 and CDR2: DFQATT and SNEGSKA (reference sequence). CDR3 nucleotides: TGCAGTGCTAGAGATCGGCTAGCAGGAGTGGGTGAGCAGTTCCTC. Its protein product is CSARDRLAGVGEQFL.

By sample share, this clonotype is medium-sized. J is TRBJ2-5 and V is TRBV20-1; D possibly matches TRBD1 or TRBD2 (5 bases each). Trimming shortened V by 3 bases and J by 6 bases, and 17 bases separated the two germline ends. The V gene's germline CDR1 is DFQATT and CDR2 SNEGSKA (reference sequence). The CDR3 covers 14 residues. The CDR3 loop reads CSARDGHGAKTQYF. Written as DNA, the CDR3 is TGCAGTGCTAGGGACGGACACGGGGCCAAGACCCAGTACTTC.

This clonotype is medium-sized. CDR3 amino acids: CASSLDRTASYEQYF. CDR3 DNA: TGTGCCAGCAGCCTCGACCGGACAGCATCCTACGAGCAGTACTTC. V is TRBV4-2 and J is TRBJ2-7, with a tentative D call TRBD1 (6 bases). V was pared by 4 bases and J by 1 base, with 14 bases between. This CDR3 comprises 15 residues. Germline CDR1 reads LGHNA; CDR2 reads YNFKEQ.

This clonotype is labeled medium-sized. The gene calls are TRBV7-2 and TRBJ2-7, with 11 bases matching TRBD2. The CDR3 covers 13 residues. Trimming at V came to 4 bases and at J to 7 bases, leaving 3 bases not matched to a gene. Germline V CDR1 and CDR2: SGHTA, FQGNSA. The CDR3 coding sequence is TGTGCCAGCAGCTCGGGACTAGCGGAAGAGCAGTACTTC. Protein product: CASSSGLAEEQYF.